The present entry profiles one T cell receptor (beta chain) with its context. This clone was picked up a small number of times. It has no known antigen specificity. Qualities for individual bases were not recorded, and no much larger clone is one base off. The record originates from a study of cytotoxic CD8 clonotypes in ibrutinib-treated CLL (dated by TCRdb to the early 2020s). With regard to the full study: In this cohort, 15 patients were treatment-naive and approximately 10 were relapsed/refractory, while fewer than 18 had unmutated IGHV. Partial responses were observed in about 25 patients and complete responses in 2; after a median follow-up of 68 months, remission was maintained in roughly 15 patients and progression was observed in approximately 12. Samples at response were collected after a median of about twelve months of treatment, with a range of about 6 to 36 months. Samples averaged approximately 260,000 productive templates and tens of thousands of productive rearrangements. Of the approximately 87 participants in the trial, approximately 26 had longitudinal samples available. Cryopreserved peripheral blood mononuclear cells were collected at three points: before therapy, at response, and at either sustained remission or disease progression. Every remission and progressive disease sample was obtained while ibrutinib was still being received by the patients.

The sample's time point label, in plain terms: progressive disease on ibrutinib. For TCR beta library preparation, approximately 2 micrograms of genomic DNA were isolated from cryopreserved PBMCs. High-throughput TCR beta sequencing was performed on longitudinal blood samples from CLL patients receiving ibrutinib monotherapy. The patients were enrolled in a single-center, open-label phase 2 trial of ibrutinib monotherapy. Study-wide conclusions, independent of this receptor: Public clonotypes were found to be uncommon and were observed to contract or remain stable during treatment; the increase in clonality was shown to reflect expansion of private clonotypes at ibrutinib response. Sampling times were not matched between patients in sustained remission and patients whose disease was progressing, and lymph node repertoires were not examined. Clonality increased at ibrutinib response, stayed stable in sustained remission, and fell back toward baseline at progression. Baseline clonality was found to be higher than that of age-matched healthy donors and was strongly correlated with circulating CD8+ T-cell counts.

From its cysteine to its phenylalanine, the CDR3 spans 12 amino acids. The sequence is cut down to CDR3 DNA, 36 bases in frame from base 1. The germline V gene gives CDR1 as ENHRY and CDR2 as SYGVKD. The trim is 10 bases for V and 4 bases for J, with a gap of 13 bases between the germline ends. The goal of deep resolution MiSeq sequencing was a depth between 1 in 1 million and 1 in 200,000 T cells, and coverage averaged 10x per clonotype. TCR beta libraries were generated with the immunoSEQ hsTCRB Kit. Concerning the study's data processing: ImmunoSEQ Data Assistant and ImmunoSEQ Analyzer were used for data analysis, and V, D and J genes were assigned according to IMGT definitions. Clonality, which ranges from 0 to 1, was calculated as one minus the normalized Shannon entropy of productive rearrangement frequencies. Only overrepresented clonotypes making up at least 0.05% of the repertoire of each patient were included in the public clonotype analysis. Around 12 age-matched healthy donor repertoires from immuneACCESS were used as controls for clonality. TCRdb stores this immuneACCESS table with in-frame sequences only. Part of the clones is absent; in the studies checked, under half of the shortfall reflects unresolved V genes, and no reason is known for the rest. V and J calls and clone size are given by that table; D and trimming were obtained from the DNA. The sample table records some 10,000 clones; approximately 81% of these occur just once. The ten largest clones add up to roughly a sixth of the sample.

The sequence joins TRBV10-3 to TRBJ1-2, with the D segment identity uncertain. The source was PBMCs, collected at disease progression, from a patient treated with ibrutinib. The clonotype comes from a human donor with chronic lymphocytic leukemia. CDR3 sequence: CATLGSTYGYTF. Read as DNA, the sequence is TGTGCCACTTTGGGCTCCACCTATGGCTACACCTTC.